The T cell receptor beta chain under discussion was sequenced for a study of siplizumab effects on memory and regulatory T cells. As concerns this clone: Its antigen is as yet unknown.

CDR1 and CDR2 (germline): SEHNR, FQNEAQ (reference sequence). CDR3 length: 15 amino acids. The V and J ends lost 6 bases and 5 bases respectively, with 19 bases between them. The repertoire was sequenced with immunoSEQ multiplex PCR; TCRdb's copy has only in-frame clones and lacks some. This repertoire shows about 100,000 clones, around 90% found once; its top ten account for around 12%. Study-wide results and limits: Tregs that proliferated in siplizumab cultures did not have their suppressive function confirmed. Naive T cells appeared more varied than memory cells and looked like key alloresponse contributors.

The chain is built from TRBV7-9 and TRBJ1-1, with D possibly TRBD1 on 6 matching bases. Sample: non-Treg CD4+ T cells sorted from blood. This TCR came from a human donor in good health. The DNA for the CDR3 is TGTGCCAGCAGAGTATACAGGGTAGTGGTGACTGAAGCTTTCTTT. Protein product: CASRVYRVVVTEAFF.